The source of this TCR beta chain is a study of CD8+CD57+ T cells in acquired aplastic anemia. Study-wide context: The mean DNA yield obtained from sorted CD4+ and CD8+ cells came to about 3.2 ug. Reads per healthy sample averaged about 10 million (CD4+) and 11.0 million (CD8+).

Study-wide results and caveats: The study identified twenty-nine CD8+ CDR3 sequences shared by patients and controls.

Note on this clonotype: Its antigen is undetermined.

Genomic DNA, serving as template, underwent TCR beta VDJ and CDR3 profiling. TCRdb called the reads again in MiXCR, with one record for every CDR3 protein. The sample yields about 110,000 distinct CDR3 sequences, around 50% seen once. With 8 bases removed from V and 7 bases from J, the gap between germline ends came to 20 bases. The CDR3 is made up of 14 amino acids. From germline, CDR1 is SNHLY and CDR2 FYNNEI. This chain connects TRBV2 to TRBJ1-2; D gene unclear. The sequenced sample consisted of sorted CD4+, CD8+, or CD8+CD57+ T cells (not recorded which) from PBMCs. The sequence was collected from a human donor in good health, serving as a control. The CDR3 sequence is CASAVEAPSGGYTF. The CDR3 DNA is TGTGCCAGCGCAGTAGAGGCTCCTTCAGGTGGCTACACCTTC.